Sequencing of this T cell receptor beta chain was carried out in a study of control samples from healthy donors and cancer patients. TCRdb's table, derived via immunoSEQ multiplex PCR, lists solely in-frame clones and lacks some. In the table there are 25,000 to 30,000 clones, around nine tenths of which are singletons. The source of this sequence is a female donor with melanoma. Material for sequencing was formalin-fixed, paraffin-embedded tissue.

The CDR3 region has the DNA TGTGCCAGCAGCAATTCCAGGACTAGCACCCTAGGGTTGGCACACAATGAGCAGTTCTTC. Protein product: CASSNSRTSTLGLAHNEQFF. The chain employs TRBV21-1 and TRBJ2-1; TRBD2 is the table's D call and was not checked against the DNA. TRBV21-1 is given as a pseudogene. The CDR3 consists of 20 residues.